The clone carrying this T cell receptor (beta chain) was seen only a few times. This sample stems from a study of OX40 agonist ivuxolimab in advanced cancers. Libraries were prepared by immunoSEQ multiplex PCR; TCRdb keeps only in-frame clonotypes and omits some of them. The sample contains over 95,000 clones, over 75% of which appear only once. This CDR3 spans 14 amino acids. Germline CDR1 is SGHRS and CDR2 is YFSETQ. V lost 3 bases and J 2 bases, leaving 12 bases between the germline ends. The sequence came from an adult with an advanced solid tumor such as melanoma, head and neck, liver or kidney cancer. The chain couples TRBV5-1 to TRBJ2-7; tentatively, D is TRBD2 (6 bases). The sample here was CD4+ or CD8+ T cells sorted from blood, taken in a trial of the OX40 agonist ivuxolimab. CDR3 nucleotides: TGCGCCAGCAGCTCAAACGGGGGAACCTACGAGCAGTACTTC. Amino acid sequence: CASSSNGGTYEQYF.